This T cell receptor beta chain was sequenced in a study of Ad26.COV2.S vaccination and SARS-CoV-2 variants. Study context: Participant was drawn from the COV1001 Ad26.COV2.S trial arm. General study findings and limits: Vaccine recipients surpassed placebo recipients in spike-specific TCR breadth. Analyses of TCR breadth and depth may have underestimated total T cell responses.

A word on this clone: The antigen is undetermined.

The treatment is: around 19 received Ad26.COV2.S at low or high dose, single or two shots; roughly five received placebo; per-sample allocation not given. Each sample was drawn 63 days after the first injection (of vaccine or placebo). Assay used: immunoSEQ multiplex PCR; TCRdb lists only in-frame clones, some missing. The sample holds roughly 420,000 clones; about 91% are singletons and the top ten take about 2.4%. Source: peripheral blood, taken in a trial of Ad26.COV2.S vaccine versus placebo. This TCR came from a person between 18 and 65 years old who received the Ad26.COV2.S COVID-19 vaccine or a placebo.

This chain's CDR3 is CASSATPLGGDTQYF. The CDR3 nucleotides are TGTGCCAGCAGCGCCACCCCACTCGGGGGAGATACGCAGTATTTT. V usage is TRBV9 and J usage is TRBJ2-3; D may be TRBD2 (6 bases). Germline CDR1 is SGDLS and CDR2 is YYNGEE. Between the trimmed V and J ends, which lost 3 bases and 5 bases, there was a span of 16 bases. The CDR3 sequence is 15 residues long.